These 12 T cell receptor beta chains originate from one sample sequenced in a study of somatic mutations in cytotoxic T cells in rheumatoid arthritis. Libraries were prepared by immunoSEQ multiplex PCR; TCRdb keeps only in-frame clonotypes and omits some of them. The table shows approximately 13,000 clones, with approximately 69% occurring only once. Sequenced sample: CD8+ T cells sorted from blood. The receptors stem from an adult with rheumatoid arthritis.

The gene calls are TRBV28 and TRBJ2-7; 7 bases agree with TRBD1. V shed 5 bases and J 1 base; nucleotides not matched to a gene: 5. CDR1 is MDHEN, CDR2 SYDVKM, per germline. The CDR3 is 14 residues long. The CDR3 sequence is CASSEGALSYEQYF. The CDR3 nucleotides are TGTGCCAGCAGTGAGGGGGCTCTGTCCTACGAGCAGTACTTC.

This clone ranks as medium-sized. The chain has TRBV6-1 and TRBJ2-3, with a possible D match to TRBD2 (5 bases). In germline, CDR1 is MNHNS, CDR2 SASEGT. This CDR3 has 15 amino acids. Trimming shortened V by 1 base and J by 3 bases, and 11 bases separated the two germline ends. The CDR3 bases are TGTGCCAGCAGTGAAGGGGGTAGCGAGACAGATACGCAGTATTTT. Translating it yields CASSEGGSETDTQYF.

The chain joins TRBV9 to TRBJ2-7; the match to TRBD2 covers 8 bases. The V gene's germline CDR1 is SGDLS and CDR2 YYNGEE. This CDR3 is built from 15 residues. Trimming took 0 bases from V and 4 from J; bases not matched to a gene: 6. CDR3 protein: CASSVAPSGLYEQYF. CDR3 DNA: TGTGCCAGCAGCGTAGCTCCTAGCGGGTTATACGAGCAGTACTTC. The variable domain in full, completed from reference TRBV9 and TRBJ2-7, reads DSGVTQTPKHLITATGQRVTLRCSPRSGDLSVYWYQQSLDQGLQFLIQYYNGEERAKGNILERFSAQQFPDLHSELNLSSLELGDSALYFCASSVAPSGLYEQYFGPGTRLTVT.

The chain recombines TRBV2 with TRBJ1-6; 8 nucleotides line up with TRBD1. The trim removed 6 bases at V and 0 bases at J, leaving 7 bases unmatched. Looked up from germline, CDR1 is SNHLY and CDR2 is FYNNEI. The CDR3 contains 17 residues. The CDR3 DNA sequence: TGTGCCAGCAGCGGACAGGGCACGAGCTCCTATAATTCACCCCTCCACTTT. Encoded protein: CASSGQGTSSYNSPLHF.

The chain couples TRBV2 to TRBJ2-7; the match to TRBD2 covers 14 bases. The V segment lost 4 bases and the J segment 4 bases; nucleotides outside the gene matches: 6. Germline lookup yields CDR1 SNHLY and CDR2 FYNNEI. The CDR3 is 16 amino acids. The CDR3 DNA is TGTGCCAGCAGTGGTCGGACTAGCGGGGGGAAGTACGAGCAGTACTTC. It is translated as CASSGRTSGGKYEQYF.

The CDR3 nucleotides read TGTGCCAGCAGCCCCGTGAAGGGGCAAGAGACCCAGTACTTC. Protein: CASSPVKGQETQYF. The chain is built from TRBV27 and TRBJ2-5, with a weak D call TRBD1 (5 bases). The length of the CDR3 is 14 residues. Trimming pared 6 bases from V and 2 bases from J, leaving 13 bases between. In germline, CDR1 is MNHEY, CDR2 SMNVEV (reference sequence).

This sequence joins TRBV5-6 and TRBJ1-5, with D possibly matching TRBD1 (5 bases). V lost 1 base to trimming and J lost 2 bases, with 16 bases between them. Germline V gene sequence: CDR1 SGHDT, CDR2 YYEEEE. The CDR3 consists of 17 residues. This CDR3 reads CASSLSSGRKGNQPQHF. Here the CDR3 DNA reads TGTGCCAGCAGCTTGTCCTCGGGGCGGAAGGGCAATCAGCCCCAGCATTTT.

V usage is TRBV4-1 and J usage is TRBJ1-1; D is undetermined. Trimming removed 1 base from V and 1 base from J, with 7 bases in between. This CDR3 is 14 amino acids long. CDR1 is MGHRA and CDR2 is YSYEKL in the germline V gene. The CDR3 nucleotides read TGCGCCAGCAGCCAAGGCGCCTCGAACACTGAAGCTTTCTTT. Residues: CASSQGASNTEAFF.

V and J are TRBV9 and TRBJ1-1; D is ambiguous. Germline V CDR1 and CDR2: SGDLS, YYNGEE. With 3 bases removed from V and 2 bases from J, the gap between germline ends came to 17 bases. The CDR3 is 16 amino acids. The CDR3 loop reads CASSEGIGRPNTEAFF. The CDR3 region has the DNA TGTGCCAGCAGCGAGGGAATCGGCAGGCCCAACACTGAAGCTTTCTTT.

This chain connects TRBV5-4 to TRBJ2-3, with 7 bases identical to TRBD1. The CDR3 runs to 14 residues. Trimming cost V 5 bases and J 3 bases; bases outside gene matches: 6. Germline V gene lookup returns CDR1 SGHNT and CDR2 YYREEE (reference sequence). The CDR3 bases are TGTGCCAGCAGAAACGGGACAGTTACAGATACGCAGTATTTT. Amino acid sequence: CASRNGTVTDTQYF.

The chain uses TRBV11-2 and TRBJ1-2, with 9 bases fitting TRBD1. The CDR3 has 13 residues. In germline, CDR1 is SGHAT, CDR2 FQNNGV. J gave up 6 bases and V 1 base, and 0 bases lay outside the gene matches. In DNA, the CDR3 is TGTGCCAGCAGCTTAGGGACAGGGGATGGCTACACCTTC. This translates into CASSLGTGDGYTF.

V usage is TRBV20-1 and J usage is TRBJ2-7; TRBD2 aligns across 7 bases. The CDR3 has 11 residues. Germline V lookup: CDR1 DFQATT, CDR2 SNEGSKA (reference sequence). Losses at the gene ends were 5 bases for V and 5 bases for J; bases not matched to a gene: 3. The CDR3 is CSALRGDEQYF. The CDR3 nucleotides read TGCAGTGCTCTCCGGGGGGACGAGCAGTACTTC.